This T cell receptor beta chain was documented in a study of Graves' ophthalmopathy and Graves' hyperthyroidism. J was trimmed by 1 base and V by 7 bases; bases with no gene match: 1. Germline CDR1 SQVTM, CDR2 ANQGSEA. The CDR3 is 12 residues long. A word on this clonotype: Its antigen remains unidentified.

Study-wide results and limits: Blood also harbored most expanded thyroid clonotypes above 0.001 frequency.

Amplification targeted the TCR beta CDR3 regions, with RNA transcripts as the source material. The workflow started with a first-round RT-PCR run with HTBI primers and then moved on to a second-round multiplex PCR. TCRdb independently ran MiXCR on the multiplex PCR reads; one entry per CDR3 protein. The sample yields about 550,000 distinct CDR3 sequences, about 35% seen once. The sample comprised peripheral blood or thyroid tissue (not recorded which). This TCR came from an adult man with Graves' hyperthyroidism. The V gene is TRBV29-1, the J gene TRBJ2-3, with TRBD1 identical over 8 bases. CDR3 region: CSEDRGTDTQYF. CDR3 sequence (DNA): TGCAGCGAGGACAGGGGCACAGATACGCAGTATTTT.